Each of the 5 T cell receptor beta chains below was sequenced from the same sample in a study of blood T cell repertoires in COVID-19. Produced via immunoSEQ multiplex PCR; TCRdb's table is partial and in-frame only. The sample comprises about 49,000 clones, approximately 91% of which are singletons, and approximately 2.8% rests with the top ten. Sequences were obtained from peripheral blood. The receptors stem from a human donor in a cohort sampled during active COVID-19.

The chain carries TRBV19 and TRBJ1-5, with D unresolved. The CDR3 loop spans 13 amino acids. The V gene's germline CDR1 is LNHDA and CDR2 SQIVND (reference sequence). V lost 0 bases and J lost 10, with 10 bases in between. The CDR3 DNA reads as TGTGCCAGTAGTATAGATCTAGGAAATCCCCAGCATTTT. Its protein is CASSIDLGNPQHF. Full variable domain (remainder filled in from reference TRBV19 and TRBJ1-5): DGGITQSPKYLFRKEGQNVTLSCEQNLNHDAMYWYRQDPGQGLRLIYYSQIVNDFQKGDIAEGYSVSREKKESFPLTVTSAQKNPTAFYLCASSIDLGNPQHFGDGTRLSIL.

CDR3 DNA: TGTGCCACCAGTGGGGGCCTCGGAACGACCTACGAGCAGTACGTC. Its translation is CATSGGLGTTYEQYV. The chain links TRBV24-1 to TRBJ2-7; D is perhaps TRBD1 (5 bases). V lost 5 bases and J 2 bases, leaving 15 bases between the germline ends. In germline, CDR1 is KGHDR, CDR2 SFDVKD. This CDR3 is 15 amino acids long.

In DNA form, the CDR3 reads TGTGCCAGCAGTCCGATAGCGGGAGCGGTAGATACGCAGTATTTT. It specifies CASSPIAGAVDTQYF. The chain carries TRBV6-4 and TRBJ2-3, with TRBD2 matching over 9 bases. CDR3 length: 15 residues. Per germline, CDR1 MRHNA and CDR2 SNTAGT. J gave up 5 bases and V 5 bases, and 8 bases lay outside the gene matches.

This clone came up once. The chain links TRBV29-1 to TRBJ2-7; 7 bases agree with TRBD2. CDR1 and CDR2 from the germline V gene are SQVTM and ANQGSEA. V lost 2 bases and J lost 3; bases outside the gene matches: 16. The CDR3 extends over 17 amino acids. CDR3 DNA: TGCAGCGTTGAAAGAAGGGTCTGCGGGGGAGCTCTCTACGAGCAGTACGTC. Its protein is CSVERRVCGGALYEQYV.

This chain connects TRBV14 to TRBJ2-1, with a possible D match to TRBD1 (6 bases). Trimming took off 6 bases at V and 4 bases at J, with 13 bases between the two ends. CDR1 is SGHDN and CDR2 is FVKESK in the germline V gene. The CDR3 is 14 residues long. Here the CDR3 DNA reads TGTGCCAGCAGTCTCGTAGGGGGTTACAATGAGCAGTTCTTC. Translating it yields CASSLVGGYNEQFF.